Reported below is one TCR beta chain. This specimen belongs to a study of T cell changes during pregnancy in multiple sclerosis. The CDR3 runs 13 residues. Germline V lookup: CDR1 MNHEY, CDR2 SVGAGI. Trimming at V came to 10 bases and at J to 5 bases, leaving 10 bases not matched to a gene. Clones were read by immunoSEQ multiplex PCR, and TCRdb kept only the in-frame ones, dropping some. The data hold about 110,000 clones, with 80% to 95% observed a single time. This sequence originates from a female donor with multiple sclerosis, enrolled in a pregnancy study. Material: peripheral blood, obtained after pregnancy. This chain connects TRBV6-5 to TRBJ2-5, with 7 bases matching TRBD1. CDR3 protein: CATRDSLGETQYF. In DNA, the CDR3 is TGTGCCACCCGGGACAGCTTGGGGGAGACCCAGTACTTC.